In this sample, the clone carrying this T cell receptor (beta chain) turned up many times. This CDR3 is built from 15 residues. The V and J ends lost 1 base and 7 bases, in that order; junction bases with no gene match: 7. CDR1 is SGHVS, CDR2 FQNEAQ, per germline. This entry belongs to a study of blood T cell repertoires in COVID-19. Across the whole study: Either two negative PCRs, clearance, or symptom resolution qualified Cohort 3 donors as recovered.

Authors' processing steps: From reference gene primer amplification, estimates of nucleated cell counts were derived. Repertoires were generated with immunoSEQ multiplex PCR, while TCRdb's copy carries only in-frame clones and drops some. The D gene and trimming were derived from the DNA, and the V and J assignments and clone size from that table. The sample shows hundreds of thousands of clones, about 90% of them seen only once. Residents of about two dozen US areas, aged roughly 18 to 95 years, made up the participants. The genes are TRBV7-8 and TRBJ2-1; TRBD2 matches 7 bases. The receptor comes from a man aged 35 to 55 in a cohort exposed to, infected with or recovered from COVID-19 (not recorded which). The sequenced material came from PBMCs or T cells enriched from blood (not recorded which). The CDR3 sequence is CASSLVVSGKNEQFF. The CDR3 DNA sequence: TGTGCCAGCAGCTTAGTAGTGAGCGGGAAGAATGAGCAGTTCTTC.